The 16 T cell receptor beta chains listed next were all sequenced from one sample in a study of blood T cell repertoires in COVID-19. Clones were read by immunoSEQ multiplex PCR, and TCRdb kept only the in-frame ones, dropping some. Among approximately 270,000 clones listed, 70% to 90% were seen once. Sequencing was carried out using PBMCs or T cells enriched from blood (not recorded which). These receptors came from a woman between 45 and 60 years old who had recovered from COVID-19.

The chain employs TRBV3-1 (or the pseudogene TRBV3-2) and TRBJ2-1; 11 bases map to TRBD2. Germline V CDR1 and CDR2: LGHDT, YNNKEL (reference sequence). There are 16 residues in the CDR3. With 2 bases clipped from V and 2 bases from J, the junction kept 2 bases outside the gene matches. CDR3 sequence reads: CASSQWGLAAYNEQFF. The CDR3 DNA is TGTGCCAGCAGCCAATGGGGACTAGCGGCCTACAATGAGCAGTTCTTC.

The rearrangement links TRBV5-4 to TRBJ2-4; 8 bases match TRBD2. The CDR3 sequence is 15 residues long. Germline values: CDR1 SGHNT, CDR2 YYREEE (reference sequence). J was trimmed by 3 bases and V by 4 bases; bases with no gene match: 6. This CDR3 is CASSPMGTSKNIQYF. DNA for the CDR3: TGTGCCAGCAGCCCTATGGGGACTAGCAAAAACATTCAGTACTTC.

The chain joins TRBV4-1 to TRBJ1-2; TRBD1 agrees at 7 bases. V was clipped by 0 bases and J by 0 bases; unmatched bases: 4. Germline assignment: CDR1 MGHRA and CDR2 YSYEKL. This CDR3 is 16 amino acids long. Here the CDR3 reads CASSQDLTGTNYGYTF. In DNA form, the CDR3 reads TGCGCCAGCAGCCAAGATCTGACAGGGACTAACTATGGCTACACCTTC.

This clone was seen just once. The chain carries TRBV4-1 and TRBJ2-3, with D tentatively TRBD1 (6 bases). The V end lost 3 bases, the J end lost 2 bases, and 9 bases lay between the germline ends. Looked up from germline, CDR1 is MGHRA and CDR2 is YSYEKL. The CDR3 length is 14 residues. CDR3 region: CASSQGAFTDTQYF. The CDR3 nucleotides read TGCGCCAGCAGCCAGGGGGCCTTCACAGATACGCAGTATTTT.

This chain links TRBV28 with TRBJ1-6; no reliable D call. The CDR3 covers 16 residues. Germline loops: CDR1 MDHEN, CDR2 SYDVKM. V shed 5 bases and J shed 7 bases, with 18 bases lying between them. The CDR3 is CASSLSPYQVNSPLHF. The CDR3 coding sequence is TGTGCCAGCAGTCTCTCCCCTTATCAGGTGAATTCACCCCTCCACTTT.

The chain couples TRBV5-5 to TRBJ1-5; D is possibly TRBD1 (5 bases). CDR3 size: 15 residues. The germline V and J ends were trimmed by 2 bases and 4 bases, with 13 bases remaining between them. Germline CDR1 and CDR2: SGHKS and YYEKEE (reference sequence). CDR3 in DNA: TGTGCCAGCAGCTTAACTGTCAGGGAAAATCAGCCCCAGCATTTT. Translation gives CASSLTVRENQPQHF.

The V gene is TRBV29-1, the J gene TRBJ2-7, with 10 bases that match TRBD1. The CDR3 loop spans 11 amino acids. The J segment lost 6 bases and the V segment lost 4 bases, leaving 0 bases of the junction unmatched. In germline, CDR1 is SQVTM, CDR2 ANQGSEA. CDR3 region: CSVGTGGEQYF. CDR3 coding DNA: TGCAGCGTTGGGACAGGGGGCGAGCAGTACTTC.

This rearrangement joins TRBV27 to TRBJ2-1; 7 positions agree with TRBD1. The CDR3 length is 16 residues. The germline CDR1 and CDR2 sequences are MNHEY and SMNVEV (reference sequence). With 6 bases clipped from V and 3 bases from J, the junction kept 11 bases outside the gene matches. The CDR3 here is CASSVHPNRGYNEQFF. The CDR3 bases are TGTGCCAGCAGCGTCCACCCAAACAGGGGCTACAATGAGCAGTTCTTC.

V gene TRBV9 combines with J gene TRBJ1-2; 8 bases match TRBD1. V lost 0 bases and J lost 4; bases outside the gene matches: 8. The CDR3 is made up of 16 amino acids. Germline V gene lookup returns CDR1 SGDLS and CDR2 YYNGEE. The DNA of the CDR3 is TGTGCCAGCAGCGTAGGTCCAGGGGGCCATGTCTATGGCTACACCTTC. Its translation is CASSVGPGGHVYGYTF.

The rearrangement joins TRBV7-3 to TRBJ1-1; 12 positions match TRBD1. The CDR3 length is 16 residues. Per the germline V gene, CDR1 is SGHTA and CDR2 is FQGTGA. Trimming removed 5 bases from V and 5 bases from J; junction bases left unmatched: 9. In DNA, the CDR3 is TGTGCCAGCAGCACCCGGGACAGGGGGCGAGGAACTGAAGCTTTCTTT. The encoded protein is CASSTRDRGRGTEAFF.

V gene TRBV3-1 (or the pseudogene TRBV3-2) combines with J gene TRBJ1-2, with a weak D call TRBD1 (5 bases). Germline lookup yields CDR1 LGHDT and CDR2 YNNKEL (reference sequence). This CDR3 has 14 residues. Trimming removed 1 base at V and 2 bases at J, with 8 bases between. The CDR3 protein is CASSQAPGNYGYTF. The CDR3 region has the DNA TGTGCCAGCAGCCAAGCCCCAGGGAACTATGGCTACACCTTC.

This clone has more than one count but fewer than ten. The chain links TRBV27 to TRBJ2-1; TRBD1 matches 12 bases. There are 15 residues in the CDR3. V dropped 5 bases and J dropped 7; count of bases not matched to a gene: 6. CDR1 is MNHEY and CDR2 is SMNVEV in the germline V gene (reference sequence). The CDR3 nucleotides are TGTGCCAGCAGTCCAGGGACAGGGGGCAAGAATGAGCAGTTCTTC. This codes for CASSPGTGGKNEQFF.

The genes are TRBV12-3 or TRBV12-4 and TRBJ1-1; the D is unclear. The CDR3 is 13 residues long. Deletions cut 2 bases from V and 2 bases from J, with 6 bases between. This chain's CDR3 is CASSLSINTEAFF. DNA of the CDR3: TGTGCCAGCAGTTTATCAATCAACACTGAAGCTTTCTTT.

The rearrangement links TRBV10-2 to TRBJ1-1; possible D gene TRBD1, 5 bases. V shed 7 bases and J shed 1 base, with 10 bases lying between them. CDR1 and CDR2 from the germline V gene are WSHSY and SAAADI. This CDR3 comprises 13 residues. The CDR3 here is CASISRANTEAFF. For the CDR3, the DNA is TGCGCCAGCATTTCCAGGGCGAACACTGAAGCTTTCTTT.

This chain connects TRBV28 to TRBJ2-2; D is perhaps TRBD1 (7 bases). In germline, CDR1 is MDHEN, CDR2 SYDVKM. This CDR3 is built from 14 residues. Trimming pared 5 bases from V and 6 bases from J, leaving 13 bases between. CDR3 DNA: TGTGCCAGCAGTCCCTTCAGGGGGGCCGGGGAGCTGTTTTTT. Translated, it gives CASSPFRGAGELFF.

The chain has TRBV4-1 and TRBJ2-3; possible D gene TRBD2, 5 bases. The CDR3 has 16 residues. Deletions cut 0 bases from V and 0 bases from J, with 10 bases between. The germline gives CDR1 MGHRA, CDR2 YSYEKL. The CDR3 here is CASSQEGLPSTDTQYF. The DNA of the CDR3 is TGCGCCAGCAGCCAAGAAGGACTCCCTAGCACAGATACGCAGTATTTT.